This section outlines one T cell receptor beta chain sequence together with its context. Its antigen is as yet unknown. These data belong to a study of cytomegalovirus exposure and HLA in healthy donors. Study-level findings and limits: In an earlier analysis, about 87% or about 30%: the productive usage of most TCR beta V segments.

With 60 Vbeta and 13 Jbeta primers, the PCR was carried out. Profiling relied on immunoSEQ multiplex PCR, and the TCRdb table lists in-frame clones only, not all of them. The repertoire holds some 96,000 clones, with roughly three fifths as singletons. The CDR3 is 15 residues long. Germline V gives CDR1 MNHEY, CDR2 SMNVEV (reference sequence). V shed 5 bases and J shed 5 bases, with 15 bases lying between them. The sample taken for sequencing was PBMCs. This chain uses TRBV27 with TRBJ1-4; weak D call: TRBD1 (5 bases). The sequence derives from a man between 60 and 75 years old in good health and CMV-seronegative. The CDR3 nucleotides are TGTGCCAGCAGTCAATCCTGGGGGGAAAATGAAAAACTGTTTTTT. Translation: CASSQSWGENEKLFF.